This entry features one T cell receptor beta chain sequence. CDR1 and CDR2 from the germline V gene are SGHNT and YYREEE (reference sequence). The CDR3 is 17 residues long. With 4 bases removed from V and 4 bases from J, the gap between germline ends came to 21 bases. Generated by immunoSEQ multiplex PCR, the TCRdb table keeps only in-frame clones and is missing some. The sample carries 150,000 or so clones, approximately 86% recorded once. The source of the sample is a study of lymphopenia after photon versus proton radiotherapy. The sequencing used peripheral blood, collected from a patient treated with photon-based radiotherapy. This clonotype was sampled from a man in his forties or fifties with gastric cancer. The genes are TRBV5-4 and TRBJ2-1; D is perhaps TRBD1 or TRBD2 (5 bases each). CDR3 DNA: TGTGCCAGCAGCGGCTCTAGCTTGGGGGAGAGGTACAATGAGCAGTTCTTC. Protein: CASSGSSLGERYNEQFF.